The next 16 T cell receptor beta chains were all read from a single sample in a study of T cell responses to AZD1222 COVID-19 vaccine. TCRdb keeps only in-frame clones here, not all; method: immunoSEQ multiplex PCR. The profile covers more than 150,000 clones, with about 94% appearing a single time and approximately 9.6% taken by the ten largest. The sequencing used peripheral blood, collected on day 0 of AZD1222 vaccination. Every receptor here comes from an adult in good health.

This chain joins TRBV6-5 and TRBJ2-2, with 10 bases fitting TRBD1. CDR3 length: 14 residues. The germline CDR1 and CDR2 sequences are MNHEY and SVGAGI. The V gene end was trimmed by 5 bases and the J gene end by 7 bases; junction bases not matched to a gene: 4. CDR3: CASSLTGGGGELFF. The DNA for the CDR3 is TGTGCCAGCAGTCTGACAGGGGGCGGCGGGGAGCTGTTTTTT.

V usage is TRBV9 and J usage is TRBJ1-2, with TRBD1 matching 7 bases. The junction had 4 bases not matched to a gene; V was cut back by 3 bases and J by 5 bases. The CDR3 contains 13 residues. The germline V gene has CDR1 SGDLS and CDR2 YYNGEE. The CDR3: CASSAGTEYGYTF. CDR3 DNA: TGTGCCAGCAGCGCCGGGACAGAGTATGGCTACACCTTC. The full variable domain, with the rest looked up from reference TRBV9 and TRBJ1-2, is DSGVTQTPKHLITATGQRVTLRCSPRSGDLSVYWYQQSLDQGLQFLIQYYNGEERAKGNILERFSAQQFPDLHSELNLSSLELGDSALYFCASSAGTEYGYTFGSGTRLTVV.

This chain joins TRBV2 and TRBJ2-3, with D perhaps TRBD1 or TRBD2 (6 bases each). V lost 2 bases to trimming and J lost 3 bases, with 12 bases between them. Per the germline V gene, CDR1 is SNHLY and CDR2 is FYNNEI. This CDR3 region has 15 residues. CDR3 sequence reads: CASSEPGAHTDTQYF. The CDR3 nucleotides read TGTGCCAGCAGTGAACCGGGGGCGCATACAGATACGCAGTATTTT.

This clone appeared a single time. The chain is built from TRBV24-1 and TRBJ2-7; D is possibly TRBD2 (6 bases). The length of the CDR3 is 15 residues. Looked up from germline, CDR1 is KGHDR and CDR2 is SFDVKD. V was trimmed by 4 bases and J by 3 bases, leaving 15 bases between them. The DNA of the CDR3 is TGTGCCACCAGTGACCCCTCGGGGGAGGTCTACGAGCAGTACTTC. It encodes CATSDPSGEVYEQYF.

V is TRBV24-1 and J is TRBJ2-3; 8 bases agree with TRBD1. V trimming: 3 bases; J trimming: 1 base; junction bases outside the gene matches: 5. This CDR3 contains 16 residues. From germline, CDR1 is KGHDR and CDR2 SFDVKD. CDR3 sequence: CATSDPGTGRTDTQYF. CDR3 in DNA: TGTGCCACCAGTGATCCCGGGACAGGACGCACAGATACGCAGTATTTT.

The V call is TRBV7-8, the J call TRBJ2-3, with D perhaps matching TRBD1 or TRBD2 (5 bases each). Trimming left V 0 bases short and J 5 bases short, with 9 bases between. CDR3 size: 14 residues. CDR1 is SGHVS, CDR2 FQNEAQ, per germline. The CDR3 loop is CASSLAREQDTQYF. The CDR3 nucleotides are TGTGCCAGCAGCTTAGCCAGGGAGCAAGATACGCAGTATTTT.

This clone occurred once. The chain has TRBV28 and TRBJ1-2; D may be TRBD1 (6 bases). Germline V lookup: CDR1 MDHEN, CDR2 SYDVKM. V lost 3 bases, J lost 2 bases, and 10 bases lay in between. The CDR3 is 14 amino acids. CDR3 in amino acids: CASSFRDRNYGYTF. The CDR3 DNA follows: TGTGCCAGCAGTTTCCGCGACAGGAACTATGGCTACACCTTC.

This sequence joins TRBV4-3 and TRBJ1-6, with D unresolved. V was shortened by 1 base and J by 4 bases, with 2 bases between the two germline ends. Looked up from germline, CDR1 is LGHNA and CDR2 is YSLEER. The CDR3 is made up of 13 amino acids. CDR3: CASSQGYNSPLHF. In nucleotides, the CDR3 is TGCGCCAGCAGCCAAGGATATAATTCACCCCTCCACTTT.

The chain uses TRBV19 and TRBJ1-5; the D is unclear. Germline values: CDR1 LNHDA, CDR2 SQIVND (reference sequence). This CDR3 has 13 amino acids. V was pared by 11 bases and J by 2 bases, with 13 bases between. The CDR3 protein is CAATSLGNQPQHF. The DNA for the CDR3 is TGTGCCGCCACTTCACTGGGCAATCAGCCCCAGCATTTT.

This chain uses TRBV19 with TRBJ1-4; possible D gene TRBD1, 6 bases. In germline, CDR1 is LNHDA, CDR2 SQIVND (reference sequence). Trimming pared 7 bases from V and 5 bases from J, leaving 14 bases between. The CDR3 has 14 residues. The CDR3 DNA follows: TGTGCCAGTACAACCGGGACAAACAATGAAAAACTGTTTTTT. It codes for CASTTGTNNEKLFF.

This clone was picked up one time. The chain employs TRBV6-5 and TRBJ1-1, with D perhaps matching TRBD1 (5 bases). This CDR3 contains 15 residues. CDR1 and CDR2 (germline): MNHEY, SVGAGI. Trimming removed 9 bases from V and 2 bases from J, with 19 bases in between. The CDR3 loop is CASSLGGGGNTEAFF. Here the CDR3 DNA reads TGTGCCAGTTCCTTGGGGGGGGGTGGAAACACTGAAGCTTTCTTT.

This chain uses TRBV12-1 with TRBJ2-1; the D call in the table, TRBD2, was not verified against the DNA. TRBV12-1 is a pseudogene segment. CDR3 size: 16 residues. CDR3 sequence: CASSFRGLAGVGEQFF. The CDR3 DNA is TGTGCCAGCAGCTTTAGGGGACTAGCGGGAGTTGGTGAGCAGTTCTTC.

This clone has just one count. The chain is built from TRBV7-3 and TRBJ2-3; 7 nucleotides agree with TRBD2. This CDR3 is 14 amino acids long. Germline values: CDR1 SGHTA, CDR2 FQGTGA. The junction had 8 bases not matched to a gene; V was cut back by 6 bases and J by 5 bases. The CDR3 bases are TGTGCCAGCAGTCGGAGCGGGACCCAAGATACGCAGTATTTT. Translation: CASSRSGTQDTQYF.

Note on this clone: The junction does not match germline at one end; this may be a read error. J is TRBJ2-7 and V is TRBV7-7; tentative D call: TRBD1 (5 bases). The germline CDR1 and CDR2 sequences are SSHAT and FNYEAQ (reference sequence). The CDR3 runs 14 residues. The CDR3 nucleotides are TGTGCTAGCAGCTTAGATCAGGGTTCCGACGAGCAGTACTTC. Protein sequence: CASSLDQGSDEQYF. Variable domain in full (rest from reference TRBV7-7 and TRBJ2-7): GAGVSQSPRYKVTKRGQDVTLRCDPISSHATLYWYQQALGQGPEFLTYFNYEAQPDKSGLPSDRFSAERPEGSISTLTIQRTEQRDSAMYRCASSLDQGSDEQYFGPGTRLTVT.

The rearrangement uses TRBV23-1 and TRBJ1-1, with a weak D call TRBD1 (5 bases). TRBV23-1 is an ORF, and what it does is uncertain. The CDR3 length is 10 residues. CDR3 DNA: TGCTACGGGGGTCGCTCGGAAGCTTTCTTT. Translation gives CYGGRSEAFF.

The chain combines TRBV19 with TRBJ2-2; D gene uncertain. The V and J ends lost 1 base and 7 bases respectively, with 10 bases between them. The CDR3 has 14 amino acids. CDR1 LNHDA and CDR2 SQIVND come from the germline V gene (reference sequence). The CDR3 sequence is CASSIGTKYGELFF. CDR3 coding DNA: TGTGCCAGTAGTATAGGGACCAAGTACGGGGAGCTGTTTTTT.